A single sample is the source of the 8 T cell receptor beta chains below, sequenced in a study of blood T cells in healthy people across ages. For the second PCR, which ran for 7 to 11 cycles, a sample-barcoded 5' primer and a J-beta primer mix were used. TCRdb called the 5' RACE reads again in MiXCR, with one record for every CDR3 protein. The table includes 1.5 million to 2 million distinct CDR3 sequences, approximately 32% detected once. Sequencing used blood. The source of these receptors is a woman aged 25 to 39 in good health.

The genes are TRBV7-6 and TRBJ2-7, with TRBD2 matching over 10 bases. J gave up 2 bases and V 4 bases, and 14 bases lay outside the gene matches. Germline V gene sequence: CDR1 SGHVS, CDR2 FNYEAQ. CDR3 length: 18 residues. CDR3 in amino acids: CASSSGLARGYGAYEQYF. CDR3 DNA sequence: TGTGCCAGCAGCTCGGGACTAGCGAGAGGTTATGGTGCCTACGAGCAGTACTTC.

This clonotype occurred a few times. The chain employs TRBV4-1 and TRBJ1-1, with D perhaps matching TRBD1 (6 bases). Germline lookup yields CDR1 MGHRA and CDR2 YSYEKL. Trimming removed 4 bases from V and 3 bases from J, with 21 bases in between. CDR3 length: 17 residues. The CDR3 sequence is CASSLLQGPPEHTEAFF. In DNA form, the CDR3 reads TGCGCCAGCAGCCTCCTACAGGGACCCCCTGAACACACTGAAGCTTTCTTT.

The V gene is TRBV3-1, the J gene TRBJ2-1; 12 bases fit TRBD2. CDR1 and CDR2 (germline): LGHDT, YNNKEL (reference sequence). V trimming: 4 bases; J trimming: 7 bases; junction bases outside the gene matches: 2. The CDR3 spans 14 residues. CDR3 protein: CASSPSGGENEQFF. The CDR3 bases are TGTGCCAGCAGCCCTAGCGGGGGGGAGAATGAGCAGTTCTTC.

This clonotype was detected ten times or more. The V and J genes are TRBV20-1 and TRBJ2-2; no definite D call. Trimming stripped 0 bases from V and 2 bases from J, with 10 bases between. Germline V gives CDR1 DFQATT, CDR2 SNEGSKA (reference sequence). The CDR3 is 15 amino acids. The CDR3, as DNA: TGCAGTGCTAGAGATCGGTACAGAAACACCGGGGAGCTGTTTTTT. The encoded protein is CSARDRYRNTGELFF.

For the CDR3, the DNA is TGCAGTGCCCAATTCGGGACAGGCGAAAAACTGTTTTTT. Amino acid sequence: CSAQFGTGEKLFF. The chain joins TRBV20-1 to TRBJ1-4; TRBD1 aligns across 8 bases. The germline gives CDR1 DFQATT, CDR2 SNEGSKA (reference sequence). There are 13 residues in the CDR3. The V gene end was trimmed by 6 bases and the J gene end by 8 bases; junction bases not matched to a gene: 8.

The V gene is TRBV27, the J gene TRBJ2-1; D is tentatively TRBD1 or TRBD2 (6 bases each). CDR1 is MNHEY, CDR2 SMNVEV, per germline (reference sequence). This CDR3 contains 18 residues. Trimming shortened V by 0 bases and J by 4 bases, and 19 bases separated the two germline ends. DNA for the CDR3: TGTGCCAGCAGTTTATCGTCGTCGGAGGGGGTAGTTTACAATGAGCAGTTCTTC. Protein product: CASSLSSSEGVVYNEQFF.

In its sample, this clonotype was seen a few times. The chain recombines TRBV20-1 with TRBJ2-3, with no clear D. Trimming stripped 0 bases from V and 2 bases from J, with 6 bases between. CDR3 length: 13 residues. In germline, CDR1 is DFQATT, CDR2 SNEGSKA (reference sequence). CDR3 nucleotides: TGCAGTGCTAGAGAGGCTAACACAGATACGCAGTATTTT. This gives the protein CSAREANTDTQYF.

V usage is TRBV5-8 and J usage is TRBJ2-7; TRBD2 aligns across 7 bases. V dropped 6 bases and J dropped 4; count of bases not matched to a gene: 7. The CDR3 has 13 residues. The V gene's germline CDR1 is SGHTS and CDR2 YDEGEE. As DNA, the CDR3 is TGTGCCAGCAAAAGCGGGAAGGGTTACGAGCAGTACTTC. Translated: CASKSGKGYEQYF. Variable domain in full (rest from reference TRBV5-8 and TRBJ2-7): EAGVTQSPTHLIKTRGQQATLRCSPISGHTSVYWYQQALGLGLQFLLWYDEGEERNRGNFPPRFSGRQFPNYSSELNVNALELEDSALYLCASKSGKGYEQYFGPGTRLTVT.